The next 20 T cell receptor beta chains were all read from a single sample in a study of T cell repertoires in cytomegalovirus infection. Their recognized antigens are unknown. TCRdb re-called the reads through MiXCR, storing one row per CDR3 protein. This table has about half a million distinct CDR3 sequences, 30% to 35% appearing once. Sequenced here: cultured PBMCs, sampled from culture after CMV antigen stimulation. These receptors all stem from a human donor in good health (CMV status not recorded). Some clones in this sample may be carry-over from other donors' samples.

This clonotype was recorded a few times. This sequence joins TRBV7-2 and TRBJ2-2, with 13 bases identical to TRBD2. The ends lost 3 bases at V and 8 bases at J; junction bases unmatched: 12. This CDR3 region has 18 residues. Per germline, CDR1 SGHTA and CDR2 FQGNSA. The CDR3 loop is CASSFYPGTSGTVGELFF. CDR3 coding DNA: TGTGCCAGCAGCTTCTACCCCGGGACTAGCGGGACGGTGGGGGAGCTGTTTTTT. Looking up the rest from reference TRBV7-2 and TRBJ2-2 gives the full variable domain: GAGVSQSPSNKVTEKGKDVELRCDPISGHTALYWYRQSLGQGLEFLIYFQGNSAPDKSGLPSDRFSAERTGGSVSTLTIQRTQQEDSAVYLCASSFYPGTSGTVGELFFGEGSRLTVL.

This clonotype was counted only a few times. The genes are TRBV5-6 and TRBJ1-2, with a possible D match to TRBD1 (5 bases). The V gene's germline CDR1 is SGHDT and CDR2 YYEEEE. V dropped 0 bases and J dropped 5 bases, with 14 bases sitting between them. The CDR3 is made up of 15 amino acids. The CDR3 loop reads CASSLGQTPSYGYTF. The CDR3 DNA sequence: TGTGCCAGCAGCTTGGGACAGACTCCGAGTTATGGCTACACCTTC.

The J gene is TRBJ2-1, the V gene TRBV7-6; 11 nucleotides line up with TRBD2. CDR1 and CDR2 from the germline V gene are SGHVS and FNYEAQ. V lost 4 bases to trimming and J lost 6 bases; unmatched junction nucleotides: 8. The CDR3 runs to 16 residues. The CDR3 protein is CASSSPMGLAANEQFF. The DNA for the CDR3 is TGTGCCAGCAGCTCCCCCATGGGACTAGCGGCCAATGAGCAGTTCTTC.

The chain carries TRBV7-8 and TRBJ2-7, with 8 positions matching TRBD1. This CDR3 spans 14 amino acids. Germline V gene data show CDR1 as SGHVS and CDR2 as FQNEAQ. Unmatched junction bases numbered 4, after V lost 0 bases and J lost 6 bases. CDR3 residues: CASSLALTGAEQYF. CDR3 nucleotides: TGTGCCAGCAGCTTAGCGCTGACAGGGGCCGAGCAGTACTTC.

This clonotype was seen a few times. The CDR3: CASSHRTSGAYEQYF. The DNA of the CDR3 is TGTGCCAGCAGTCATCGGACTAGCGGGGCCTACGAGCAGTACTTC. This chain joins TRBV6-6 and TRBJ2-7, with 12 positions matching TRBD2. Per germline, CDR1 MNHNY and CDR2 SVGAGI (reference sequence). The CDR3 covers 15 residues. Losses at the gene ends were 5 bases for V and 2 bases for J; bases not matched to a gene: 4.

A note on this clonotype: An end of the junction differs from the germline gene, which may be a read error. The chain has TRBV5-3 and TRBJ2-1, with 7 bases that match TRBD1. TRBV5-3 is noted as an ORF with a role that remains uncertain. The CDR3 sequence is 15 residues long. The chain's CDR3 is CASSSGQRSYNEQFF. CDR3 in DNA: TGTGCCAGCAGCTCGGGACAGCGCTCCTACAATGAGCAGTTCTTC.

This clonotype was seen a few times. The CDR3 DNA reads TGCAGTGCTAAGGGACAACCCAACACTGAAGCTTTCTTT. It is translated as CSAKGQPNTEAFF. The chain combines TRBV20-1 with TRBJ1-1; maybe TRBD1 (6 bases). This CDR3 comprises 13 residues. Per the germline V gene, CDR1 is DFQATT and CDR2 is SNEGSKA (reference sequence). V lost 4 bases, J lost 2 bases, and 11 bases lay in between.

This chain links TRBV19 with TRBJ2-7, with TRBD1 matching 9 bases. With V trimmed by 5 bases and J by 4 bases, 6 bases remained unmatched. The CDR3 loop spans 14 amino acids. Germline CDR1 is LNHDA and CDR2 is SQIVND (reference sequence). The CDR3 sequence is CASSRTGGAYEQYF. The DNA for the CDR3 is TGTGCCAGTAGTCGTACAGGGGGCGCTTACGAGCAGTACTTC.

The rearrangement joins TRBV5-1 to TRBJ1-4; TRBD1 aligns across 7 bases. The CDR3 has 15 amino acids. Per the germline V gene, CDR1 is SGHRS and CDR2 is YFSETQ. J was trimmed by 6 bases and V by 4 bases; bases with no gene match: 9. CDR3 region: CASSEGQLLYEKLFF. CDR3 coding DNA: TGCGCCAGCAGCGAGGGACAGCTACTCTATGAAAAACTGTTTTTT. The full variable domain, its missing parts supplied by reference TRBV5-1 and TRBJ1-4, is KAGVTQTPRYLIKTRGQQVTLSCSPISGHRSVSWYQQTPGQGLQFLFEYFSETQRNKGNFPGRFSGRQFSNSRSEMNVSTLELGDSALYLCASSEGQLLYEKLFFGSGTQLSVL.

The chain recombines TRBV12-3 or TRBV12-4 with TRBJ1-5; D remains unclear. There are 14 residues in the CDR3. The ends were cut back, 3 bases at V and 4 bases at J, with 10 bases in the middle. CDR3 residues: CASSLILGNQPQHF. CDR3 sequence (DNA): TGTGCCAGCAGTTTGATCTTAGGAAATCAGCCCCAGCATTTT.

This rearrangement joins TRBV7-3 to TRBJ2-1; D is possibly TRBD1 or TRBD2 (5 bases each). CDR1 and CDR2 (germline): SGHTA, FQGTGA. CDR3 size: 15 residues. V gave up 4 bases and J gave up 5 bases, with 15 bases separating them. This CDR3 is CASSSIGAKNNEQFF. The CDR3 DNA reads TGTGCCAGCAGCTCCATCGGGGCCAAAAACAATGAGCAGTTCTTC.

The V and J genes are TRBV4-3 and TRBJ2-2, with 7 bases matching TRBD2. Looked up from germline, CDR1 is LGHNA and CDR2 is YSLEER. With V trimmed by 4 bases and J by 0 bases, 8 bases remained unmatched. The CDR3 length is 17 residues. CDR3 protein: CASSLGGEPANTGELFF. CDR3 bases: TGCGCCAGCAGCCTGGGGGGGGAACCCGCGAACACCGGGGAGCTGTTTTTT.

The rearrangement joins TRBV7-6 to TRBJ2-7; D possibly corresponds to TRBD2 (5 bases). The CDR3 length is 14 residues. Trimming stripped 5 bases from V and 1 base from J, with 12 bases between. Germline V gives CDR1 SGHVS, CDR2 FNYEAQ. In DNA, the CDR3 is TGTGCCAGCAGCCATACCAGCGGATCCTACGAGCAGTACTTC. Translated: CASSHTSGSYEQYF.

This clonotype showed up many times. V and J are TRBV7-2 and TRBJ2-7, with D tentatively TRBD2 (5 bases). This CDR3 spans 13 amino acids. From germline, CDR1 is SGHTA and CDR2 FQGNSA. V gave up 6 bases and J gave up 2 bases, with 11 bases separating them. CDR3 amino acids: CASSPAVTYEQYF. CDR3 in DNA: TGTGCCAGCAGTCCAGCGGTAACCTACGAGCAGTACTTC. The entire variable domain, with the rest obtained from reference TRBV7-2 and TRBJ2-7, is as follows: GAGVSQSPSNKVTEKGKDVELRCDPISGHTALYWYRQSLGQGLEFLIYFQGNSAPDKSGLPSDRFSAERTGGSVSTLTIQRTQQEDSAVYLCASSPAVTYEQYFGPGTRLTVT.

As regards this clonotype: This may stem from a read error, because a much larger clone lies one nucleotide away. The rearrangement joins TRBV29-1 to TRBJ2-1, with D tentatively TRBD1 or TRBD2 (5 bases each). The DNA matches TRBJ2-7 better at its end, which makes the J call doubtful. Germline-derived CDR1 and CDR2 are SQVTM and ANQGSEA. This CDR3 contains 11 residues. CDR3 DNA sequence: TGCAGCGTTGCGGGGCTGAATGAGCAGTACTTC. This codes for CSVAGLNEQYF.

This clonotype was picked up many times. The rearrangement links TRBV6-5 to TRBJ2-6; 8 nucleotides match TRBD1. Germline loops: CDR1 MNHEY, CDR2 SVGAGI. J gave up 2 bases and V 0 bases, and 6 bases lay outside the gene matches. The CDR3 loop spans 18 amino acids. The CDR3 loop reads CASSYSRTGFAGANVLTF. CDR3 nucleotide sequence: TGTGCCAGCAGTTACTCGAGGACAGGGTTCGCTGGGGCCAACGTCCTGACTTTC.

This clonotype has only a few counts. CDR3 DNA: TGTGCCAGCAGTCCTACAGGGGCCAGCAATCAGCCCCAGCATTTT. This codes for CASSPTGASNQPQHF. The chain employs TRBV7-9 and TRBJ1-5; 7 nucleotides match TRBD1. Losses at the gene ends were 6 bases for V and 1 base for J; bases not matched to a gene: 6. CDR1 SEHNR and CDR2 FQNEAQ come from the germline V gene (reference sequence). This CDR3 spans 15 amino acids.

The chain has TRBV10-3 and TRBJ1-2, with TRBD1 matching 7 bases. The V and J ends lost 7 bases and 8 bases, in that order; junction bases with no gene match: 13. The CDR3 spans 14 residues. From germline, CDR1 is ENHRY and CDR2 SYGVKD. The DNA for the CDR3 is TGTGCCATCATTAATGACAGGGACGGTGGCGGCTACACCTTC. Encoded protein: CAIINDRDGGGYTF.

There are a few counts of this clonotype. This rearrangement joins TRBV27 to TRBJ1-2; maybe TRBD1 (6 bases). The CDR3 has 12 amino acids. The V end was cut by 2 bases, the J end by 9 bases, with 10 bases between. CDR1 and CDR2 (germline): MNHEY, SMNVEV (reference sequence). The DNA of the CDR3 is TGTGCCAGCAGTTTAGACAGGACGAGCTACACCTTC. This translates into CASSLDRTSYTF.

J is TRBJ1-4 and V is TRBV4-1; tentative D call: TRBD1 (5 bases). The CDR3 consists of 14 residues. The germline V gene has CDR1 MGHRA and CDR2 YSYEKL. V was clipped by 4 bases and J by 8 bases, with 14 bases between them. CDR3 in amino acids: CASSRLGVREKLFF. In DNA form, the CDR3 reads TGCGCCAGCAGCCGCTTGGGGGTTCGGGAAAAACTGTTTTTT.